The rows below give T cell receptor beta chains drawn from one sample of a study of T-cell memory formation after mild COVID-19. MiXCR was run by TCRdb on the 5' RACE reads, yielding one entry per CDR3 protein. This sample has about 200,000 distinct CDR3 sequences, with about a sixth found just once. Sequencing used PBMCs or a T cell subset sorted from them (not recorded which). The receptor set was obtained from an adult woman who had mild COVID-19 (a few samples of this study predate the infection). Cell type and time point are not known. Each CDR3 is given with its conserved first and last residue. A D gene is named only where the DNA matches it firmly. Size values are once, few and many counts, or a class for expanded clones, and some rows have none.

CASSRTSVVSYEQYF TGTGCCAGCAGCCGGACTAGCGTGGTGTCCTACGAGCAGTACTTC few TRBD2 TRBJ2-7 TRBV7-2
CASSLIQNIQYF TGTGCCAGCAGCTTGATCCAAAACATTCAGTACTTC . . TRBJ2-4 TRBV5-6
CASSEWGRGEQYF TGTGCCAGCAGTGAATGGGGCAGGGGCGAGCAGTACTTC . . TRBJ2-7 TRBV25-1
CSATGTSTVEQFF TGCAGTGCTACCGGGACTAGTACGGTTGAGCAGTTCTTC few TRBD2 TRBJ2-1 TRBV20-1
CASSTGGYEQYF TGTGCCAGCAGTACCGGAGGATACGAGCAGTACTTC . . TRBJ2-7 TRBV6-6
CASSQAWRGDNEQFF TGTGCCAGCAGCCAAGCATGGCGGGGGGACAATGAGCAGTTCTTC . TRBD2 TRBJ2-1 TRBV3-1
CSAPEGGVGNQPQHF TGCAGTGCCCCCGAGGGAGGGGTCGGCAATCAGCCCCAGCATTTT few . TRBJ1-5 TRBV20-1
CASSLGTGTPSSGYTF TGTGCCAGCAGCTTAGGTACAGGAACCCCATCAAGTGGCTACACCTTC few . TRBJ1-2 TRBV7-2
CASSLSPGATEAFF TGTGCCAGCAGCTTATCGCCAGGGGCAACTGAAGCTTTCTTT . . TRBJ1-1 TRBV7-2
CASSLGLGSGANVLTF TGTGCCAGCTCCCTGGGCCTTGGCTCTGGGGCCAACGTCCTGACTTTC many . TRBJ2-6 TRBV7-9
CASSLGVVAGGANVLTF TGCGCCAGCAGCTTGGGGGTAGTCGCAGGCGGGGCCAACGTCCTGACTTTC . . TRBJ2-6 TRBV5-1
CASSQEDLPAANYGYTF TGCGCCAGCAGCCAAGAGGACCTCCCGGCGGCTAACTATGGCTACACCTTC . . TRBJ1-2 TRBV4-1
CSARGHLGYGYTF TGCAGTGCTAGGGGACACCTGGGCTATGGCTACACCTTC . . TRBJ1-2 TRBV20-1
CASSPGLALDTQYF TGTGCCAGCAGCCCTGGACTAGCTCTCGATACGCAGTATTTT many TRBD2 TRBJ2-3 TRBV7-2
CSARIPGSYEQYF TGCAGTGCTAGAATCCCAGGCTCCTACGAGCAGTACTTC . . TRBJ2-7 TRBV20-1
CSATAGGAWTEAFF TGCAGTGCTACGGCGGGGGGGGCTTGGACTGAAGCTTTCTTT . . TRBJ1-1 TRBV20-1
CATSDLTGTGGGEQFF TGTGCCACCAGTGACCTTACCGGGACAGGGGGCGGTGAGCAGTTCTTC . TRBD1 TRBJ2-1 TRBV24-1
CASSLGLQGTYEQYF TGTGCCAGCAGTCTCGGGCTCCAGGGAACCTACGAGCAGTACTTC few . TRBJ2-7 TRBV27
CSARDKGLFTEAFF TGCAGTGCTAGAGATAAGGGGCTGTTCACTGAAGCTTTCTTT few . TRBJ1-1 TRBV20-1
CASSLGGRPVGYTF TGTGCCAGCAGTTTGGGGGGGCGTCCTGTCGGCTACACCTTC . . TRBJ1-2 TRBV12-3/TRBV12-4
CASSFRTGGEQYF TGTGCCAGCAGCTTTCGGACAGGGGGCGAGCAGTACTTC . TRBD1 TRBJ2-7 TRBV7-2
CASSPNLQDSQHF TGTGCCAGCAGCCCCAATCTCCAGGACTCCCAGCATTTT . . TRBJ1-5 TRBV11-2
CASSLVWTRMAFF TGTGCCAGCAGCTTGGTCTGGACTCGGATGGCCTTCTTC few . TRBJ2-1 TRBV5-4
CATSRVAGLVGTQYF TGTGCCACCAGCAGAGTGGCGGGACTAGTGGGTACGCAGTATTTT few TRBD2 TRBJ2-3 TRBV15
CASSLESVGRLETQYF TGTGCCAGCAGTTTGGAGTCGGTCGGGCGTTTAGAGACCCAGTACTTC . . TRBJ2-5 TRBV12-3/TRBV12-4
CASSITGNNEQFF TGTGCCAGCAGTATAACAGGGAACAATGAGCAGTTCTTC few . TRBJ2-1 TRBV12-3/TRBV12-4
CASSHRSAGGYTF TGTGCCAGCTCCCACCGGTCGGCTGGTGGCTACACCTTC once . TRBJ1-2 TRBV18
CASSTGPIGYTF TGTGCCAGCAGTACCGGACCCATCGGCTACACCTTC . . TRBJ1-2 TRBV6-1
CSAKGLAGHVYNEQFF TGCAGTGCTAAGGGACTAGCGGGACATGTGTACAATGAGCAGTTCTTC few TRBD2 TRBJ2-1 TRBV20-1
CASSSTPSTIYF TGTGCCAGCAGTTCGACTCCTTCCACCATATATTTT few . TRBJ1-3 TRBV12-3/TRBV12-4
CASSRPTENYGYTF TGTGCCAGCAGCCGCCCCACAGAGAACTATGGCTACACCTTC few . TRBJ1-2 TRBV7-2
CASKGGGGMETQYF TGTGCCAGCAAAGGGGGCGGGGGTATGGAGACCCAGTACTTC . . TRBJ2-5 TRBV7-9
CASSATGGGHTEAFF TGTGCCAGCAGCGCAACAGGGGGCGGGCACACTGAAGCTTTCTTT . TRBD1 TRBJ1-1 TRBV7-3
CASSKGTGTYEQYF TGTGCCAGCAGTAAAGGGACAGGAACCTACGAGCAGTACTTC few TRBD1 TRBJ2-7 TRBV6-2/TRBV6-3
CASRPLAATSEQYF TGTGCCAGCAGGCCACTAGCGGCAACCTCGGAGCAGTACTTC many TRBD2 TRBJ2-7 TRBV6-2/TRBV6-3
CASSAYDRGSGEQYF TGTGCCAGCAGTGCCTATGACAGGGGGTCGGGCGAGCAGTACTTC . TRBD1 TRBJ2-7 TRBV12-3/TRBV12-4
CASSYRTGLSYNEQFF TGTGCCAGCAGTTACCGGACAGGATTATCCTACAATGAGCAGTTCTTC few TRBD1 TRBJ2-1 TRBV6-6
CASSYPGPQYF TGTGCCAGCAGTTACCCCGGACCGCAGTATTTT . . TRBJ2-3 TRBV6-6
CASSPQGGLVQETQYF TGTGCCAGCAGTCCCCAGGGAGGGTTGGTCCAAGAGACCCAGTACTTC few TRBD2 TRBJ2-5 TRBV12-3/TRBV12-4
CASCQGLPTDTQYF TGTGCCAGCTGCCAGGGACTCCCCACAGATACGCAGTATTTT few . TRBJ2-3 TRBV7-2
CASSLGSALVEAFF TGTGCCAGCAGTTTAGGCTCAGCGTTAGTTGAAGCTTTCTTT . . TRBJ1-1 TRBV12-3/TRBV12-4
CSVGQREVGTDTQYF TGCAGCGTTGGACAGCGGGAGGTGGGCACAGATACGCAGTATTTT . TRBD2 TRBJ2-3 TRBV29-1
CASSREGVTDTQYF TGTGCCAGCAGCCGGGAGGGTGTCACAGATACGCAGTATTTT . TRBD2 TRBJ2-3 TRBV25-1
CASSLQAGGLETQYF TGTGCCAGCAGCTTACAAGCGGGGGGGTTGGAGACCCAGTACTTC few TRBD2 TRBJ2-5 TRBV7-6
CAWSGDRGRQETQYF TGTGCCTGGAGTGGCGACAGGGGGAGGCAAGAGACCCAGTACTTC . TRBD1 TRBJ2-5 TRBV30
CSVEDGSGGNQPQHF TGCAGCGTTGAAGATGGGTCCGGGGGGAATCAGCCCCAGCATTTT once . TRBJ1-5 TRBV29-1
CASSPRTGNEKLFF TGTGCCAGCAGCCCCCGGACAGGCAATGAAAAACTGTTTTTT . TRBD1 TRBJ1-4 TRBV14
CASRLDGRDTQYF TGCGCCAGCAGGTTGGACGGGAGAGATACGCAGTATTTT . . TRBJ2-3 TRBV5-1
CASSLSPADNEQFF TGCGCCAGCAGCTTATCCCCAGCTGACAATGAGCAGTTCTTC few . TRBJ2-1 TRBV5-1
CASSPVVGYEQYF TGTGCCAGCAGCCCTGTGGTCGGGTACGAGCAGTACTTC few . TRBJ2-7 TRBV5-5